This T cell receptor (beta chain) was sequenced during a study of CD8 T cells in Susac syndrome. The overall study: Among the Susac syndrome patients who underwent sequencing, about six had clinically active disease, while 8 or 9 of them were in remission. At the time their blood was drawn, patients with Susac syndrome were either therapy-naive, on corticosteroids (with some of them also receiving intravenous immunoglobulin), or on intravenous immunoglobulin alone.

A quantity of 0.5 to 1 ug RNA underwent reverse transcription using random hexamers. By means of immunoSEQ multiplex PCR, TCR beta CDR3 spanning 54 Vbeta and 13 Jbeta underwent amplification. One entry per CDR3 protein, called by TCRdb with MiXCR from the immunoSEQ multiplex PCR reads. The table includes around 170,000 distinct CDR3 sequences, roughly 94% detected once. Study observations and caveats: Clonal CD8+ expansion in Susac was highest in TEMRA cells and active patients.

About this clonotype itself: Its antigen is not known.

The V gene lost 1 base and the J gene lost 4 bases, with 10 bases spanning the gap. Germline CDR1 reads GTSNPN; CDR2 reads SVGIG (reference sequence). The CDR3 consists of 13 residues. V gene TRBV30 combines with J gene TRBJ1-2; a weak D match, TRBD1 (6 bases). The sequence was obtained from a human donor with Susac syndrome. Specimen: CD8+ T cells from PBMCs. The CDR3 spells CAWSEDSSYGYTF. DNA of the CDR3: TGTGCCTGGAGTGAGGACAGCTCCTATGGCTACACCTTC.